The present T cell receptor (beta chain) was sequenced within a study of blood T cell repertoires in COVID-19. Overall study context: The United States, Italy and Spain supplied acute and convalescent COVID-19 samples. PBMCs, B-cell-depleted T cells, or T cells provided the cDNA or gDNA that made up the material.

CDR3 length: 14 residues. The germline gives CDR1 MNHNY, CDR2 SVGAGI (reference sequence). V dropped 2 bases and J dropped 6; count of bases not matched to a gene: 4. Under the authors' procedure: Amplification with reference gene primers provided the estimates of nucleated cell counts. Produced via immunoSEQ multiplex PCR; TCRdb's table is partial and in-frame only. Clonal size and the V and J genes are those of that table, whereas D and trimming came from the DNA. The sample yields 250,000 to 300,000 clones, 80% to 95% seen once. Seattle's cohort entered during active infection and was followed longitudinally.

The sample consisted of peripheral blood. This sequence joins TRBV6-6 and TRBJ1-1; 9 nucleotides align to TRBD1. The source is a woman aged 30 to 39 with COVID-19, enrolled during active disease. The CDR3 region is CASSYPDRGAEAFF. DNA of the CDR3: TGTGCCAGCAGTTACCCGGACAGGGGCGCTGAAGCTTTCTTT.